This entry describes one T cell receptor beta chain. Its antigen remains unidentified. The data derive from a study of cytomegalovirus exposure and HLA in healthy donors. General study points: Both high specificity and high sensitivity reportedly marked the classifier's diagnosis of cytomegalovirus status. Cytomegalovirus association was assigned to over 150 TCR beta chains. In vitro assays verified that a few CMV-associated chains recognized CMV antigens specifically. While the bulk of TCR sequences proved rare, some public TCRs turned up in many donors.

The V gene's germline CDR1 is MNHEY and CDR2 SMNVEV (reference sequence). The CDR3 has 15 amino acids. Trimming shortened V by 6 bases and J by 1 base, and 15 bases separated the two germline ends. This table comes from immunoSEQ multiplex PCR, and its TCRdb copy is limited to in-frame clones, with some not included. The repertoire consists of 130,000 or so clones, with roughly 84% occurring once and the leading ten covering about 2%. This receptor was identified in a woman aged 25 to 45 in good health and CMV-seronegative. The V call is TRBV27, the J call TRBJ1-2, with a weak D call TRBD1 (6 bases). The sample comprised PBMCs. The CDR3 is CASSPQGTNNYGYTF. Written as DNA, the CDR3 is TGTGCCAGCAGCCCACAGGGAACAAATAACTATGGCTACACCTTC.